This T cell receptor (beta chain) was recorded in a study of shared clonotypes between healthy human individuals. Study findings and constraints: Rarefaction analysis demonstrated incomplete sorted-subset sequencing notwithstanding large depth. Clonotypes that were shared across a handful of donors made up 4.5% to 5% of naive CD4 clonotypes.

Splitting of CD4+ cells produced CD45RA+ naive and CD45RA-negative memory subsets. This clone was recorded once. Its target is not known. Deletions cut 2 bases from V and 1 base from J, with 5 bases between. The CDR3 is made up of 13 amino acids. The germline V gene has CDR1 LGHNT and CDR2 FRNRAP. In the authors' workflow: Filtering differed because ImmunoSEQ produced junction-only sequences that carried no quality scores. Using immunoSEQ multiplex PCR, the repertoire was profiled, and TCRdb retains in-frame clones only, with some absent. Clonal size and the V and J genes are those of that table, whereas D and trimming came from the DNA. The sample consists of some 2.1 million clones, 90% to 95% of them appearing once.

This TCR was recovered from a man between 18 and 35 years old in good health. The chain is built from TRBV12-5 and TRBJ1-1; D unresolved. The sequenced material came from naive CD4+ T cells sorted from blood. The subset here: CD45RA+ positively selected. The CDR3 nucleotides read TGTGCTAGTGGTTTGCTGGGGAACACTGAAGCTTTCTTT. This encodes CASGLLGNTEAFF. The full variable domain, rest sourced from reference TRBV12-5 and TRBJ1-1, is DARVTQTPRHKVTEMGQEVTMRCQPILGHNTVFWYRQTMMQGLELLAYFRNRAPLDDSGMPKDRFSAEMPDATLATLKIQPSEPRDSAVYFCASGLLGNTEAFFGQGTRLTVV.